This is a list of T cell receptor beta chains from one sample in a study of blood T cell repertoires in COVID-19. Libraries were prepared by immunoSEQ multiplex PCR; TCRdb keeps only in-frame clonotypes and omits some of them. Of around 60,000 clones listed, more than 90% are singletons. Input material: peripheral blood. The source of these receptors is a man aged 60-69 years with acute or convalescent COVID-19. CDR3s include the opening cysteine and the closing phenylalanine or tryptophan. A D gene is named only where the DNA matches it firmly. A clone size is listed for some rows: how often the clone was seen (once, few, many), or a class if it is expanded.

CDR3 protein,CDR3 DNA,clone size,V gene,J gene,D gene
CATSPRRGMESPLHF,TGTGCCACCAGTCCAAGACGGGGGATGGAGTCACCCCTCCACTTT,NA,TRBV15,TRBJ1-6,NA
CASSLVSLPNTEAFF,TGCGCCAGCAGCTTGGTTTCACTCCCGAACACTGAAGCTTTCTTT,NA,TRBV5-1,TRBJ1-1,NA
CASSSTGRPGTGELFF,TGTGCCAGCAGTTCCACGGGGAGGCCGGGCACCGGGGAGCTGTTTTTT,NA,TRBV27,TRBJ2-2,NA
CASSRPTGTDTEAFF,TGTGCCAGCTCACGCCCGACAGGGACGGACACTGAAGCTTTCTTT,few,TRBV18,TRBJ1-1,TRBD1
CSVEDRGLGKAFF,TGCAGCGTTGAGGACAGGGGGCTCGGGAAAGCTTTCTTT,NA,TRBV29-1,TRBJ1-1,TRBD1
CASSYGQTNTGELFF,TGTGCCAGCAGCTATGGACAAACGAACACCGGGGAGCTGTTTTTT,NA,TRBV7-9,TRBJ2-2,NA
CASRVAGAYNEQFF,TGTGCCAGCAGGGTGGCGGGCGCCTACAATGAGCAGTTCTTC,few,TRBV6-5,TRBJ2-1,NA
CASRDLAGGDIQYF,TGTGCCAGCAGGGATCTAGCGGGAGGGGACATTCAGTACTTC,once,TRBV7-2,TRBJ2-4,TRBD2
CSASGGLAGYNEQFF,TGCAGTGCTAGTGGGGGACTAGCGGGATACAATGAGCAGTTCTTC,NA,TRBV20-1,TRBJ2-1,TRBD2
CASSQSAGGPSYEQYF,TGTGCCAGCAGCCAGTCAGCGGGAGGGCCCAGCTACGAGCAGTACTTC,NA,TRBV4-2,TRBJ2-7,TRBD2
CASSLTSGETQYF,TGTGCCAGCAGCTTAACTAGCGGAGAGACCCAGTACTTC,NA,TRBV7-3,TRBJ2-5,NA
CASSTNRGMKGNTIYF,TGTGCCAGTAGTACAAACAGGGGGATGAAGGGAAACACCATATATTTT,NA,TRBV19,TRBJ1-3,TRBD1
CASSPRQGRETQYF,TGTGCCAGCAGCCCTCGACAGGGTCGAGAGACCCAGTACTTC,NA,TRBV9,TRBJ2-5,TRBD1
CASIVAGGYNEQFF,TGTGCCAGCATCGTAGCGGGAGGGTACAATGAGCAGTTCTTC,NA,TRBV11-2,TRBJ2-1,TRBD2
CASSQRQGPGYTF,TGCGCCAGCAGCCAGAGACAGGGGCCAGGCTACACCTTC,NA,TRBV5-1,TRBJ1-2,TRBD1
CASSFRPSGQGNTGELFF,TGCGCCAGCAGCTTCCGACCGTCGGGACAGGGGAACACCGGGGAGCTGTTTTTT,NA,TRBV5-1,TRBJ2-2,TRBD1
CASYAGGPLNTEAFF,TGTGCCAGCTACGCGGGGGGGCCGTTGAACACTGAAGCTTTCTTT,NA,TRBV11-3,TRBJ1-1,NA
CASNVYRFDYTF,TGTGCCAGCAACGTCTACAGGTTCGACTACACCTTC,NA,TRBV6-6,TRBJ1-2,NA
CASSLGQGVYNEQFF,TGTGCCAGCAGCTTAGGTCAGGGGGTCTACAATGAGCAGTTCTTC,once,TRBV7-9,TRBJ2-1,TRBD1
CASSLDRGGTGELFF,TGCGCCAGCAGCTTGGACAGGGGTGGCACCGGGGAGCTGTTTTTT,NA,TRBV5-1,TRBJ2-2,TRBD1
CASSETGQFTEAFF,TGTGCCAGCAGTGAGACAGGGCAGTTCACTGAAGCTTTCTTT,few,TRBV6-1,TRBJ1-1,TRBD1
CASSSQGGAGNQPQHF,TGTGCCAGCAGCTCTCAGGGAGGCGCAGGGAATCAGCCCCAGCATTTT,NA,TRBV5-6,TRBJ1-5,NA